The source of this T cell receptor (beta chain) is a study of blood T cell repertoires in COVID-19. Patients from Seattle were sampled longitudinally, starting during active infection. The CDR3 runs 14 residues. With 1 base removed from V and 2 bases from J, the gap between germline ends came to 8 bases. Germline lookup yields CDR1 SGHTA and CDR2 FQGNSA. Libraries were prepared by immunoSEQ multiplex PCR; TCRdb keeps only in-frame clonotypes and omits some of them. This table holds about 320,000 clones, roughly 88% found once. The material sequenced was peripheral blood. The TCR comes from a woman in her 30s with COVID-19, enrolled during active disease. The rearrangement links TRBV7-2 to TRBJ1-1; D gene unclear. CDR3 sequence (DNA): TGTGCCAGCAGCTTAGGCCGGGGAAACACTGAAGCTTTCTTT. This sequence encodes CASSLGRGNTEAFF.